This T cell receptor beta chain is from a study of blood T cell repertoires in COVID-19. Study information: The samples span acute and convalescent COVID-19 from the United States, Italy and Spain. PBMCs, B-cell-depleted T cells, or T cells were the source of the cDNA or gDNA that made up the material.

Followed longitudinally, the Seattle patients had been enrolled during active infection. The CDR3 spans 11 residues. Germline assignment: CDR1 SQVTM and CDR2 ANQGSEA. V was shortened by 7 bases and J by 5 bases, with 11 bases between the two germline ends. Original methodology: Nucleated cell counts were estimated from reference gene primer amplification. This table comes from immunoSEQ multiplex PCR, and its TCRdb copy is limited to in-frame clones, with some not included. V, J and clone size were drawn from that table, and D and trimming were deduced from the DNA. The sample records under 450,000 clones, approximately 91% being singletons.

The source is a woman in her thirties or forties with COVID-19, enrolled during active disease. Sequencing used peripheral blood. The genes are TRBV29-1 and TRBJ1-1, with D unclear. For the CDR3, the DNA is TGCAGCGGTCGAAGAGGGACTGAAGCTTTCTTT. Protein: CSGRRGTEAFF.